A single sample gave rise to the 15 T cell receptor beta chains below, sequenced in a study of blood T cell repertoires in COVID-19. Clones were read by immunoSEQ multiplex PCR, and TCRdb kept only the in-frame ones, dropping some. The data hold roughly 140,000 clones, with about four fifths observed a single time. Material for sequencing was peripheral blood. The receptors stem from a man aged 65-85 years who had recovered from COVID-19.

This sequence joins TRBV7-3 and TRBJ1-1; D is unclear. This CDR3 is built from 14 residues. Germline-derived CDR1 and CDR2 are SGHTA and FQGTGA. The germline V and J ends were trimmed by 5 bases and 3 bases, with 13 bases remaining between them. CDR3 residues: CASSRSLGDTEAFF. CDR3 nucleotide sequence: TGTGCCAGCAGCCGGTCTCTCGGGGACACTGAAGCTTTCTTT.

The rearrangement joins TRBV24-1 to TRBJ2-1, with TRBD2 identical over 10 bases. Germline V gives CDR1 KGHDR, CDR2 SFDVKD. The V and J ends lost 3 bases and 6 bases, in that order; junction bases with no gene match: 4. This CDR3 is built from 15 residues. The CDR3 sequence: CATSDIASGSNEQFF. CDR3 nucleotide sequence: TGTGCCACCAGTGATATAGCTAGCGGGAGCAATGAGCAGTTCTTC.

Here the CDR3 reads CASRPGGNQPQHF. Written as DNA, the CDR3 is TGTGCCAGTAGACCGGGAGGCAATCAGCCCCAGCATTTT. This rearrangement joins TRBV19 to TRBJ1-5; no reliable D call. The CDR3 loop spans 13 amino acids. CDR1 LNHDA and CDR2 SQIVND come from the germline V gene (reference sequence). Trimming removed 6 bases at V and 2 bases at J, with 8 bases between.

The gene calls are TRBV3-1 (or the pseudogene TRBV3-2) and TRBJ2-2, with D uncertain. V gave up 4 bases and J gave up 8 bases, with 23 bases separating them. The CDR3 runs 17 residues. Germline lookup yields CDR1 LGHDT and CDR2 YNNKEL (reference sequence). Here the CDR3 DNA reads TGTGCCAGCAGCCGAACCGACTCATGGTCCTCGAGTGGGGAGCTGTTTTTT. Encoded protein: CASSRTDSWSSSGELFF.

The V and J genes are TRBV5-4 and TRBJ2-7; 8 nucleotides line up with TRBD2. The CDR3 consists of 15 residues. The junction had 6 bases not matched to a gene; V was cut back by 4 bases and J by 0 bases. Germline V gives CDR1 SGHNT, CDR2 YYREEE (reference sequence). CDR3 bases: TGTGCCAGCAGCGCAGCGGGAGAGAGCTCCTACGAGCAGTACTTC. This codes for CASSAAGESSYEQYF.

The V call is TRBV4-1, the J call TRBJ2-2, with 7 positions matching TRBD2. CDR3 length: 13 residues. V lost 4 bases, J lost 7 bases, and 3 bases stayed unmatched. Germline-derived CDR1 and CDR2 are MGHRA and YSYEKL. The CDR3 DNA follows: TGCGCCAGCAGCCGCCGGGAGGTCGGGGAGCTGTTTTTT. Protein sequence: CASSRREVGELFF.

This clone was seen only a few times. The chain joins TRBV29-1 to TRBJ2-2; D is perhaps TRBD1 (5 bases). The CDR3 extends over 16 amino acids. Germline-derived CDR1 and CDR2 are SQVTM and ANQGSEA. V shed 0 bases and J shed 3 bases, with 14 bases lying between them. The CDR3 DNA reads TGCAGCGTTGAAGATGGTAGGGGCGCTTACACCGGGGAGCTGTTTTTT. Protein sequence: CSVEDGRGAYTGELFF.

This chain joins TRBV13 and TRBJ2-7; 7 positions agree with TRBD1. This CDR3 is 16 amino acids long. V was clipped by 4 bases and J by 0 bases; unmatched bases: 9. The germline V gene has CDR1 PRHDT and CDR2 FYEKMQ (reference sequence). The CDR3 DNA follows: TGTGCCAGCAGCTCGATCGGGACAGCGAACTCCTACGAGCAGTACTTC. It is translated as CASSSIGTANSYEQYF.

In its sample, this clone was seen once. The V and J genes are TRBV5-5 and TRBJ2-5; D possibly corresponds to TRBD1 (6 bases). V was cut by 0 bases and J by 5 bases, with 17 bases left in between. The CDR3 spans 16 residues. CDR1 SGHKS and CDR2 YYEKEE come from the germline V gene (reference sequence). The CDR3 coding sequence is TGTGCCAGCAGCTTGGCCGTAGGGGTTACAGGGGAGACCCAGTACTTC. Translated, it gives CASSLAVGVTGETQYF.

V gene TRBV3-1 (or the pseudogene TRBV3-2) combines with J gene TRBJ2-2; TRBD2 might be the D (6 bases). Germline V CDR1 and CDR2: LGHDT, YNNKEL (reference sequence). CDR3 length: 13 amino acids. The V end was cut by 2 bases, the J end by 7 bases, with 8 bases between. The CDR3 reads CASSQRELGELFF. CDR3 DNA: TGTGCCAGCAGCCAACGGGAGCTCGGGGAGCTGTTTTTT.

The chain couples TRBV6-5 to TRBJ2-2; D uncertain. V was shortened by 2 bases and J by 7 bases, with 5 bases between the two germline ends. The CDR3 totals 12 residues. The V gene's germline CDR1 is MNHEY and CDR2 SVGAGI. The CDR3 sequence: CASSYPFGELFF. The CDR3 bases are TGTGCCAGCAGTTACCCTTTCGGGGAGCTGTTTTTT.

The chain uses TRBV7-2 and TRBJ2-1; possibly TRBD2 for D (5 bases). Trimming took 1 base from V and 7 from J, leaving 8 bases between them. CDR1 and CDR2 (germline): SGHTA, FQGNSA. This CDR3 is built from 13 residues. CDR3: CASSLVTRNEQFF. The CDR3, as DNA: TGTGCCAGCAGCTTAGTCACTAGAAATGAGCAGTTCTTC.

This clone came up a few times. V and J are TRBV30 and TRBJ1-4; D is uncertain. CDR3 length: 14 amino acids. V lost 0 bases to trimming and J lost 7 bases, with 12 bases between them. Germline V gives CDR1 GTSNPN, CDR2 SVGIG (reference sequence). The CDR3 protein is CAWSVQFGVEKLFF. CDR3 nucleotides: TGTGCCTGGAGTGTACAATTCGGGGTTGAAAAACTGTTTTTT.

The DNA of the CDR3 is TGTGCCTGGAGTCCCGGGGGTGGGGAGACCCAGTACTTC. This gives the protein CAWSPGGGETQYF. The chain employs TRBV30 and TRBJ2-5, with D possibly being TRBD2 (6 bases). Trimming stripped 2 bases from V and 5 bases from J, with 12 bases between. Germline V lookup: CDR1 GTSNPN, CDR2 SVGIG (reference sequence). The CDR3 spans 13 residues.

V gene TRBV27 combines with J gene TRBJ2-1; 14 bases fit TRBD2. Trimming removed 3 bases from V and 9 bases from J; junction bases left unmatched: 13. This CDR3 contains 18 residues. CDR1 and CDR2 (germline): MNHEY, SMNVEV (reference sequence). Written as DNA, the CDR3 is TGTGCCAGCAGTTTCCGCCCGGGACTAGCGGGAGAACCGCCTGAGCAGTTCTTC. Protein: CASSFRPGLAGEPPEQFF.